The clone carrying this TCR beta chain was detected only a few times. Its antigen is as yet unknown. This sample is part of a study of shared clonotypes between healthy human individuals. Study findings and constraints: Expectations were that clonotype sharing among donors would be affected by sequencing depth.

Only Caucasian adults living in Nashville, Tennessee made up the donor group. Original analysis: Filtering differed, since immunoSEQ gave only junction sequences and no quality scores. Using immunoSEQ multiplex PCR, the repertoire was profiled, and TCRdb retains in-frame clones only, with some absent. The DNA gave D and trimming, while V, J and clone size come from that table. Altogether some 490,000 clones are present, almost 80% being singletons, with the ten largest covering approximately 12%. The germline CDR1 and CDR2 sequences are LNHDA and SQIVND (reference sequence). This CDR3 region has 12 residues. The ends lost 5 bases at V and 8 bases at J; junction bases unmatched: 5.

The gene calls are TRBV19 and TRBJ1-2; 7 bases agree with TRBD1. The source material was PBMCs. This TCR derives from a woman between 35 and 50 years old in good health. Some clones in this sample may be carry-over from other donors' samples. The CDR3 spells CASSFTGEGYTF. CDR3 sequence (DNA): TGTGCCAGTAGTTTCACAGGGGAAGGCTACACCTTC.